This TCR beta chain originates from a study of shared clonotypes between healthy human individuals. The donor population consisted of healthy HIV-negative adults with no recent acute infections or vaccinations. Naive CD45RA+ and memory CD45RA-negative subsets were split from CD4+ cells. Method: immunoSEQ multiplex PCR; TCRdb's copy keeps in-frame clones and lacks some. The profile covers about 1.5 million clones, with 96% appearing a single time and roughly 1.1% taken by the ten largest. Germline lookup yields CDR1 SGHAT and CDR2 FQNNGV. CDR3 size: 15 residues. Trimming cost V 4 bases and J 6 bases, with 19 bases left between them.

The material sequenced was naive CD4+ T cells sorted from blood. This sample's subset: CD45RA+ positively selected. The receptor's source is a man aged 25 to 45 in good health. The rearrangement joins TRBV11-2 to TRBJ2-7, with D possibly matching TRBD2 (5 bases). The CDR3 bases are TGTGCCAGCAGCTCCCCCGGGGTCGTAGCCTCCGAGCAGTACTTC. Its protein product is CASSSPGVVASEQYF.